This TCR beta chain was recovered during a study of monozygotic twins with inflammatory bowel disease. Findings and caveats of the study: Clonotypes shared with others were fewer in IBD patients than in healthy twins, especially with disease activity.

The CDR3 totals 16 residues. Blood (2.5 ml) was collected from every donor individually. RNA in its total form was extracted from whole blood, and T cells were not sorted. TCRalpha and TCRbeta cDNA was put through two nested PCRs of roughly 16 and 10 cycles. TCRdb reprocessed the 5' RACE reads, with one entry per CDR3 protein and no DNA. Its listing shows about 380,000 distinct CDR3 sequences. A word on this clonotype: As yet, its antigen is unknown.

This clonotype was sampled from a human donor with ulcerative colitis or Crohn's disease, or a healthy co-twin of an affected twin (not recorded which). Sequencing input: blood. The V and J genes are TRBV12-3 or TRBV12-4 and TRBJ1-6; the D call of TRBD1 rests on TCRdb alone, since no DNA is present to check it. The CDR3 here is CASSPRGQGRGSPLHF.